This entry lists 28 T cell receptor beta chains sequenced from one sample in a study of T-cell reconstitution after alpha-beta-depleted transplantation in children. Unique molecular identifiers were used to barcode this TCRbeta library. TCRdb redid the calling of the PCR reads with MiXCR, one entry per CDR3 protein. The table has approximately 400,000 distinct CDR3 sequences, about 16% seen once. The source material was PBMCs, mostly from graft donor cells, sampled 360 days after TCRalphabeta/CD19-depleted stem cell transplant. The receptors shown here come from a boy in the first two years of life who had a stem cell transplant for Wiskott-Aldrich syndrome, so the T cells may come from the graft donor.

This clonotype was counted many times. The chain combines TRBV25-1 with TRBJ2-6; tentative D call: TRBD1 (6 bases). The germline CDR1 and CDR2 sequences are MGHDK and SYGVNS. This CDR3 has 16 amino acids. V was trimmed by 4 bases and J by 0 bases, leaving 10 bases between them. The CDR3 nucleotides read TGTGCCAGCAGTGTAGGGGGTAACTCTGGGGCCAACGTCCTGACTTTC. Encoded protein: CASSVGGNSGANVLTF.

This rearrangement joins TRBV14 to TRBJ2-1, with D perhaps matching TRBD1 (5 bases). Germline loops: CDR1 SGHDN, CDR2 FVKESK. This CDR3 has 14 amino acids. V lost 2 bases, J lost 3 bases, and 8 bases lay in between. DNA of the CDR3: TGTGCCAGCAGCCAAAGGGGCGTCTACAATGAGCAGTTCTTC. Translated, it gives CASSQRGVYNEQFF.

This clonotype was seen only a few times. The chain uses TRBV10-3 and TRBJ2-7; D is uncertain. This CDR3 has 13 amino acids. The germline V and J ends were trimmed by 0 bases and 3 bases, with 6 bases remaining between them. The germline gives CDR1 ENHRY, CDR2 SYGVKD. The CDR3 reads CAISESWGYEQYF. Written as DNA, the CDR3 is TGTGCCATCAGTGAGTCGTGGGGCTACGAGCAGTACTTC.

In its sample, this clonotype was seen many times. This rearrangement joins TRBV12-3 or TRBV12-4 to TRBJ2-1; TRBD2 agrees at 11 bases. V gave up 6 bases and J gave up 5 bases; unmatched junction bases: 6. The CDR3 sequence is 15 residues long. CDR3 residues: CASSPTGLADNEQFF. CDR3 bases: TGTGCCAGCAGCCCCACGGGACTAGCGGACAATGAGCAGTTCTTC.

The rearrangement joins TRBV27 to TRBJ2-3; D gene unclear. The CDR3 is 13 amino acids. Trimming took off 3 bases at V and 9 bases at J, with 13 bases between the two ends. Germline loops: CDR1 MNHEY, CDR2 SMNVEV (reference sequence). In DNA form, the CDR3 reads TGTGCCAGCAGTTTTCTAGTAATGGGAACGCAGTATTTT. This codes for CASSFLVMGTQYF.

V usage is TRBV19 and J usage is TRBJ2-2, with 8 bases identical to TRBD2. V shed 4 bases and J 6 bases; nucleotides not matched to a gene: 10. The CDR3 length is 16 residues. The germline CDR1 and CDR2 sequences are LNHDA and SQIVND (reference sequence). CDR3 bases: TGTGCCAGTAGTACAATCAGCGGGGGATATTCCGGGGAGCTGTTTTTT. Its translation is CASSTISGGYSGELFF.

This clonotype was detected only a few times. The rearrangement uses TRBV12-3 or TRBV12-4 and TRBJ2-1; D may be TRBD2 (5 bases). The CDR3 length is 14 residues. With 6 bases removed from V and 5 bases from J, the gap between germline ends came to 14 bases. CDR3 sequence reads: CASRKWERDNEQFF. CDR3 DNA sequence: TGTGCCAGCAGGAAGTGGGAGAGGGACAATGAGCAGTTCTTC.

The chain joins TRBV12-3 or TRBV12-4 to TRBJ2-1; D unresolved. With 6 bases removed from V and 8 bases from J, the gap between germline ends came to 23 bases. The CDR3 length is 16 residues. The CDR3 loop reads CASRPRIRAFTDEQFF. CDR3 nucleotides: TGTGCCAGCAGACCTAGGATTCGTGCCTTTACAGATGAGCAGTTCTTC.

This clonotype has only a few counts. The J gene is TRBJ2-1, the V gene TRBV5-1; no firm D call. There are 16 residues in the CDR3. Trimming shortened V by 0 bases and J by 0 bases, and 10 bases separated the two germline ends. The germline gives CDR1 SGHRS, CDR2 YFSETQ. In DNA form, the CDR3 reads TGCGCCAGCAGCTTGGCAGGTGCAAGCTCCTACAATGAGCAGTTCTTC. Translating it yields CASSLAGASSYNEQFF.

This clonotype was detected a few times. The V gene is TRBV4-2, the J gene TRBJ2-5, with TRBD1 matching over 7 bases. With 2 bases clipped from V and 1 base from J, the junction kept 10 bases outside the gene matches. The germline gives CDR1 LGHNA, CDR2 YNFKEQ. The CDR3 has 17 residues. In DNA form, the CDR3 reads TGTGCCAGCAGCCAATTTGCAAGGACAGGCTTCCAAGAGACCCAGTACTTC. This codes for CASSQFARTGFQETQYF.

The chain uses TRBV5-4 and TRBJ2-5; 10 bases match TRBD1. Unmatched junction bases numbered 17, after V lost 0 bases and J lost 3 bases. CDR3 size: 20 residues. Germline CDR1 reads SGHNT; CDR2 reads YYREEE (reference sequence). DNA of the CDR3: TGTGCCAGCAGCTTGGGACGGGACAGGGGCAGCATCGGGGTAGAAGAGACCCAGTACTTC. Its translation is CASSLGRDRGSIGVEETQYF.

V usage is TRBV5-1 and J usage is TRBJ2-2, with 8 bases that match TRBD1. Looked up from germline, CDR1 is SGHRS and CDR2 is YFSETQ. With V trimmed by 2 bases and J by 3 bases, 6 bases remained unmatched. This CDR3 is 16 amino acids long. CDR3 DNA sequence: TGCGCCAGCAGCTTCCCCGGGACAGGTCACACCGGGGAGCTGTTTTTT. Protein sequence: CASSFPGTGHTGELFF.

This clonotype was detected a few times. The chain employs TRBV5-1 and TRBJ2-1, with 7 nucleotides matching TRBD1. In germline, CDR1 is SGHRS, CDR2 YFSETQ. The CDR3 has 15 amino acids. The V gene end was trimmed by 2 bases and the J gene end by 0 bases; junction bases not matched to a gene: 2. The CDR3 region has the DNA TGCGCCAGCAGCTTAGGGACAGCCTCCTACAATGAGCAGTTCTTC. Its translation: CASSLGTASYNEQFF.

The CDR3: CASSALGVLDTQYF. Written as DNA, the CDR3 is TGTGCCAGCAGCGCCTTGGGGGTGTTAGATACGCAGTATTTT. The gene calls are TRBV7-8 and TRBJ2-3; possibly TRBD1 or TRBD2 for D (5 bases each). Germline CDR1 SGHVS, CDR2 FQNEAQ. The V end lost 5 bases, the J end lost 5 bases, and 14 bases lay between the germline ends. This CDR3 comprises 14 residues.

This clonotype came up a few times. The chain is built from TRBV9 and TRBJ2-7, with D tentatively TRBD1 (6 bases). Germline assignment: CDR1 SGDLS and CDR2 YYNGEE. Trimming left V 0 bases short and J 6 bases short, with 10 bases between. The CDR3 covers 13 residues. This chain's CDR3 is CASSVATGFEQYF. In DNA form, the CDR3 reads TGTGCCAGCAGCGTAGCTACAGGGTTCGAGCAGTACTTC.

The chain is built from TRBV7-2 and TRBJ2-2; D may be TRBD1 (6 bases). This CDR3 spans 16 amino acids. Per germline, CDR1 SGHTA and CDR2 FQGNSA. V shed 1 base and J shed 4 bases, with 13 bases lying between them. The CDR3 DNA follows: TGTGCCAGCAGCTTAGGCCCCACAGGGTCCACCGGGGAGCTGTTTTTT. As protein: CASSLGPTGSTGELFF.

The rearrangement uses TRBV10-3 and TRBJ1-2; D unresolved. Trimming removed 3 bases from V and 4 bases from J, with 15 bases in between. Germline CDR1 and CDR2: ENHRY and SYGVKD. The CDR3 is 15 amino acids. The CDR3 sequence: CAISEAQDVSYGYTF. The CDR3 region has the DNA TGTGCCATCAGTGAAGCGCAGGACGTCTCCTATGGCTACACCTTC.

This clonotype was detected only a few times. CDR3 amino acids: CASSPLAGGSMEQFF. CDR3 DNA: TGTGCCAGCAGCCCACTAGCGGGAGGGAGTATGGAGCAGTTCTTC. The chain links TRBV7-2 to TRBJ2-1, with 13 bases lining up with TRBD2. The V gene end was trimmed by 5 bases and the J gene end by 10 bases; junction bases not matched to a gene: 8. CDR1 SGHTA and CDR2 FQGNSA come from the germline V gene. There are 15 residues in the CDR3. The full variable domain, its missing parts supplied by reference TRBV7-2 and TRBJ2-1, is GAGVSQSPSNKVTEKGKDVELRCDPISGHTALYWYRQSLGQGLEFLIYFQGNSAPDKSGLPSDRFSAERTGGSVSTLTIQRTQQEDSAVYLCASSPLAGGSMEQFFGPGTRLTVL.

This clonotype has just a few counts. V and J are TRBV7-9 and TRBJ2-3, with D possibly TRBD1 on 6 matching bases. The CDR3 length is 16 residues. V was clipped by 2 bases and J by 0 bases, with 12 bases between them. The germline V gene has CDR1 SEHNR and CDR2 FQNEAQ (reference sequence). This chain's CDR3 is CASSLQAGDSTDTQYF. CDR3 nucleotide sequence: TGTGCCAGCAGCTTACAAGCAGGGGATAGCACAGATACGCAGTATTTT.

This rearrangement joins TRBV3-1 to TRBJ2-5; 10 bases match TRBD2. CDR1 is LGHDT and CDR2 is YNNKEL in the germline V gene (reference sequence). The CDR3 is 16 amino acids. With 0 bases clipped from V and 2 bases from J, the junction kept 3 bases outside the gene matches. The CDR3 protein is CASSQDLLAGQETQYF. The CDR3 DNA sequence: TGTGCCAGCAGCCAAGATTTACTAGCGGGGCAAGAGACCCAGTACTTC.

J is TRBJ2-1 and V is TRBV6-1; the match to TRBD1 covers 10 bases. The CDR3 has 15 residues. J gave up 2 bases and V 6 bases, and 4 bases lay outside the gene matches. CDR1 and CDR2 from the germline V gene are MNHNS and SASEGT. CDR3 in amino acids: CASRTGTGAYNEQFF. The CDR3 bases are TGTGCCAGCAGAACCGGGACAGGGGCCTACAATGAGCAGTTCTTC.

This clonotype was picked up a small number of times. This chain joins TRBV5-1 and TRBJ1-2, with 7 nucleotides matching TRBD1. The CDR3 has 14 amino acids. Germline V gene lookup returns CDR1 SGHRS and CDR2 YFSETQ. Unmatched junction bases numbered 10, after V lost 7 bases and J lost 4 bases. The CDR3 reads CASYRDEGAYGYTF. The CDR3 nucleotides are TGCGCCAGCTATCGGGACGAGGGGGCCTATGGCTACACCTTC.

The table lists this clonotype with a few counts. The chain uses TRBV20-1 and TRBJ2-7; 8 bases map to TRBD2. V gave up 6 bases and J gave up 6 bases; unmatched junction bases: 13. The CDR3 spans 14 residues. Per the germline V gene, CDR1 is DFQATT and CDR2 is SNEGSKA (reference sequence). The CDR3 bases are TGCAGTGCCACCTTCGGGACTAGTTCTCGCGAGCAGTACTTC. Protein: CSATFGTSSREQYF.

This sequence joins TRBV7-9 and TRBJ2-3, with TRBD2 matching 7 bases. V was pared by 0 bases and J by 5 bases, with 8 bases of the junction left unmatched. Germline loops: CDR1 SEHNR, CDR2 FQNEAQ (reference sequence). The CDR3 loop spans 16 amino acids. For the CDR3, the DNA is TGTGCCAGCAGCTTAGCCGCTGGCGGGAGTGTAGATACGCAGTATTTT. This translates into CASSLAAGGSVDTQYF.

This clonotype showed up many times. This chain's CDR3 is CASTNSGANVLTF. The DNA for the CDR3 is TGTGCCAGCACGAACTCTGGGGCCAACGTCCTGACTTTC. The J gene is TRBJ2-6, the V gene TRBV6-1; D unresolved. In germline, CDR1 is MNHNS, CDR2 SASEGT. The CDR3 consists of 13 residues. With 7 bases removed from V and 0 bases from J, the gap between germline ends came to 4 bases.

This clonotype turned up a few times. The chain joins TRBV6-5 to TRBJ1-1; D is unclear. The V and J ends lost 1 base and 2 bases respectively, with 8 bases between them. This CDR3 has 14 amino acids. From germline, CDR1 is MNHEY and CDR2 SVGAGI. CDR3 residues: CASSYFAGNTEAFF. DNA of the CDR3: TGTGCCAGCAGTTACTTTGCCGGAAACACTGAAGCTTTCTTT.

The chain joins TRBV12-3 or TRBV12-4 to TRBJ1-3; unclear D gene. V lost 3 bases and J lost 3, with 9 bases in between. This CDR3 region has 14 residues. The CDR3 DNA reads as TGTGCCAGCAGTTTTTGGGGTTATGGAAACACCATATATTTT. Amino acid sequence: CASSFWGYGNTIYF.

Only a few counts were recorded for this clonotype. This sequence joins TRBV4-1 and TRBJ2-2; the match to TRBD2 covers 10 bases. CDR3 length equals 17 residues. Germline CDR1 and CDR2: MGHRA and YSYEKL. With 1 base clipped from V and 2 bases from J, the junction kept 4 bases outside the gene matches. The CDR3 sequence is CASSQALAGANTGELFF. DNA for the CDR3: TGCGCCAGCAGCCAAGCGCTAGCGGGGGCTAACACCGGGGAGCTGTTTTTT.